This is a list of T cell receptor beta chains from one sample in a study of T cell clonotyping in hematopoietic cell transplantation. Sequenced by immunoSEQ multiplex PCR; TCRdb stores in-frame clones only, minus some. The table records just under 7,500 clones, about 88% of them present only once. The sequencing here drew on peripheral blood mononuclear cells, taken before stem cell transplant. Every receptor here comes from a man in his fifties or sixties with acute myeloid leukemia. Some clones in this sample may be carry-over from other donors' samples. The CDR3 runs from the conserved cysteine through the conserved F or W. Fields, in order: clone size, CDR3 length, J gene, V gene, D gene, CDR3 protein, CDR3 DNA. The D gene is left open where the match is weak. A clone size is listed for some rows: how often the clone was seen (once, few, many), or a class if it is expanded.

size: .; length: 14; J: TRBJ1-5; V: TRBV5-8; D: .; CDR3: CASSLLLGDQPQHF; DNA: TGTGCCAGCAGCTTGCTACTAGGGGATCAGCCCCAGCATTTT
size: .; length: 14; J: TRBJ1-2; V: TRBV27; D: TRBD1; CDR3: CASSHKSGGLGYTF; DNA: TGTGCCAGCAGTCACAAGTCAGGGGGCCTCGGCTACACCTTC
size: .; length: 13; J: TRBJ2-7; V: TRBV11-2; D: .; CDR3: CASASAQGGQQYF; DNA: TGTGCCAGCGCATCGGCGCAGGGGGGGCAGCAGTACTTC
size: .; length: 14; J: TRBJ2-3; V: TRBV27; D: .; CDR3: CASSLSAGTDTQYF; DNA: TGTGCCAGCAGTTTATCGGCCGGGACAGATACGCAGTATTTT
size: .; length: 12; J: TRBJ1-2; V: TRBV6-1; D: TRBD1; CDR3: CASTGTAAGYTF; DNA: TGTGCCAGCACCGGGACAGCTGCAGGCTACACCTTC
size: .; length: 12; J: TRBJ2-1; V: TRBV29-1; D: .; CDR3: CSVEAYPNEQFF; DNA: TGCAGCGTTGAGGCCTACCCGAATGAGCAGTTCTTC
size: .; length: 15; J: TRBJ2-7; V: TRBV6-5; D: TRBD2; CDR3: CAAGPWTSGRGEQYF; DNA: TGTGCCGCGGGACCCTGGACTAGCGGACGGGGAGAGCAGTACTTC
size: .; length: 18; J: TRBJ2-3; V: TRBV28; D: TRBD2; CDR3: CASSFRPWEGGWSDTQYF; DNA: TGTGCCAGCAGTTTCCGGCCCTGGGAGGGAGGCTGGTCCGATACGCAGTATTTT
size: .; length: 15; J: TRBJ1-2; V: TRBV7-8; D: TRBD1; CDR3: CASSPTGQGFYGYTF; DNA: TGTGCCAGCAGCCCAACGGGACAGGGGTTCTATGGCTACACCTTC
size: .; length: 11; J: TRBJ2-3; V: TRBV11-3; D: .; CDR3: CASSLGGPQYF; DNA: TGTGCCAGCAGCTTGGGGGGGCCGCAGTATTTT
size: .; length: 15; J: TRBJ2-7; V: TRBV9; D: .; CDR3: CASSEGPEGGYEQYF; DNA: TGTGCCAGCAGCGAAGGACCTGAAGGGGGGTACGAGCAGTACTTC
size: .; length: 19; J: TRBJ1-1; V: TRBV9; D: TRBD1; CDR3: CASSAPTPPIYDRATEAFF; DNA: TGTGCCAGCAGCGCACCCACTCCACCAATATATGACAGGGCCACTGAAGCTTTCTTT
size: .; length: 16; J: TRBJ2-5; V: TRBV4-2; D: TRBD2; CDR3: CASSQDRASGSETQYF; DNA: TGTGCCAGCAGCCAAGACAGGGCTAGCGGGAGTGAGACCCAGTACTTC
size: .; length: 14; J: TRBJ2-7; V: TRBV9; D: TRBD1; CDR3: CASSVGDSSYEQYF; DNA: TGTGCCAGCAGCGTTGGGGACAGTTCCTACGAGCAGTACTTC
size: .; length: 15; J: TRBJ1-5; V: TRBV30; D: TRBD1; CDR3: CAWKDRGHSNQPQHF; DNA: TGTGCCTGGAAAGACAGGGGTCATAGCAATCAGCCCCAGCATTTT
size: .; length: 13; J: TRBJ1-2; V: TRBV28; D: TRBD1; CDR3: CASSLDRVHGYTF; DNA: TGTGCCAGCAGTTTGGACAGGGTTCATGGCTACACCTTC
size: .; length: 17; J: TRBJ2-4; V: TRBV14; D: TRBD2; CDR3: CASSPLAGVGNKNIQYF; DNA: TGTGCCAGCAGCCCCCTAGCGGGGGTGGGTAACAAAAACATTCAGTACTTC
size: few; length: 14; J: TRBJ2-7; V: TRBV29-1; D: .; CDR3: CSVESRGAWRGQYF; DNA: TGCAGCGTTGAGTCCCGGGGAGCGTGGCGAGGGCAGTACTTC
size: once; length: 15; J: TRBJ2-7; V: TRBV28; D: TRBD1; CDR3: CASSSIQGVLLEQYF; DNA: TGTGCCAGCAGTTCAATACAGGGGGTCCTTCTCGAGCAGTACTTC
size: .; length: 15; J: TRBJ1-3; V: TRBV9; D: .; CDR3: CASSRGGNSGNTIYF; DNA: TGTGCCAGCAGTCGGGGGGGGAACTCTGGAAACACCATATATTTT
size: .; length: 15; J: TRBJ2-5; V: TRBV11-3; D: TRBD1; CDR3: CASSLGRGQGATQYF; DNA: TGTGCCAGCAGCTTAGGAAGAGGACAGGGGGCAACCCAGTACTTC
size: .; length: 15; J: TRBJ1-2; V: TRBV5-6; D: .; CDR3: CASSLARVEGPGYTF; DNA: TGTGCCAGCAGCTTGGCAAGGGTGGAGGGCCCTGGCTACACCTTC
size: .; length: 15; J: TRBJ1-2; V: TRBV29-1; D: TRBD1; CDR3: CSVGDRGRREHGYTF; DNA: TGCAGCGTTGGGGACAGGGGGCGACGTGAGCATGGCTACACCTTC
size: .; length: 14; J: TRBJ1-5; V: TRBV6-6; D: .; CDR3: CASQRVGDNQPQHF; DNA: TGTGCCAGCCAGCGGGTAGGGGACAATCAGCCCCAGCATTTT
size: .; length: 18; J: TRBJ1-6; V: TRBV11-2; D: TRBD1; CDR3: CASSSGTGQLSVNSPLHF; DNA: TGTGCCAGCAGCTCCGGGACAGGGCAACTATCAGTAAATTCACCCCTCCACTTT
size: .; length: 12; J: TRBJ2-7; V: TRBV30; D: .; CDR3: CAWKGPSYEQYF; DNA: TGTGCCTGGAAAGGGCCTTCCTACGAGCAGTACTTC
size: .; length: 16; J: TRBJ2-5; V: TRBV2; D: TRBD2; CDR3: CASRNGLAGGWETQYF; DNA: TGTGCCAGCAGGAATGGGCTAGCGGGAGGTTGGGAGACCCAGTACTTC
size: .; length: 14; J: TRBJ2-5; V: TRBV19; D: .; CDR3: CASSMVLGPETQYF; DNA: TGTGCCAGTAGTATGGTTTTGGGTCCGGAGACCCAGTACTTC
size: .; length: 14; J: TRBJ2-5; V: TRBV30; D: TRBD1; CDR3: CAGQGGQGFLGQYF; DNA: TGTGCCGGTCAGGGGGGACAGGGCTTCCTGGGCCAGTACTTC